This passage covers 9 T cell receptor beta chains from one sample sequenced in a study of T cells in narcolepsy. Repertoires were generated with immunoSEQ multiplex PCR, while TCRdb's copy carries only in-frame clones and drops some. The sample contains just under 35,000 clones, less than 90% of which appear only once. The sequencing sample was made of memory (CD45RA-) CD4+ T cells from blood. These TCRs come from a human donor in good health.

This chain connects TRBV7-3 to TRBJ2-5, with 7 bases matching TRBD2. V shed 5 bases and J 4 bases; nucleotides not matched to a gene: 10. The CDR3 is made up of 15 amino acids. The germline V gene encodes CDR1 SGHTA and CDR2 FQGTGA. The CDR3 protein is CASSLIAGVGETQYF. The CDR3 DNA is TGTGCCAGCAGCCTCATCGCGGGAGTAGGAGAGACCCAGTACTTC.

V is TRBV5-1 and J is TRBJ2-1; TRBD2 matches 10 bases. Per the germline V gene, CDR1 is SGHRS and CDR2 is YFSETQ. The junction had 15 bases not matched to a gene; V was cut back by 3 bases and J by 6 bases. This CDR3 contains 18 residues. CDR3 sequence: CASSYTSGASRALNEQFF. The CDR3 DNA reads as TGCGCCAGCAGCTACACTAGCGGGGCCTCACGCGCCCTCAATGAGCAGTTCTTC.

The chain employs TRBV19 and TRBJ2-7, with 7 bases identical to TRBD2. The CDR3 totals 16 residues. Looked up from germline, CDR1 is LNHDA and CDR2 is SQIVND (reference sequence). Trimming took 4 bases from V and 2 from J; bases not matched to a gene: 11. The CDR3 region is CASSRGSTSRPYEQYF. As DNA, the CDR3 is TGTGCCAGTAGTAGGGGTTCGACTAGCAGACCCTACGAGCAGTACTTC.

The rearrangement joins TRBV10-3 to TRBJ2-3; 7 bases agree with TRBD2. CDR1 is ENHRY and CDR2 is SYGVKD in the germline V gene. This CDR3 spans 15 amino acids. Germline trimming cut 7 bases from V and 0 bases from J; bases unmatched to any gene: 7. Written as DNA, the CDR3 is TGTGCCATCACCCTTAGCGGGTCTAGCACAGATACGCAGTATTTT. Translating it yields CAITLSGSSTDTQYF.

The V call is TRBV10-3, the J call TRBJ2-4, with 9 bases matching TRBD1. The germline CDR1 and CDR2 sequences are ENHRY and SYGVKD. The CDR3 spans 15 residues. Losses at the gene ends were 6 bases for V and 2 bases for J; bases not matched to a gene: 5. This CDR3 is CAISAGTGSKNIQYF. The CDR3 region has the DNA TGTGCCATCAGCGCCGGGACAGGGTCCAAAAACATTCAGTACTTC.

This rearrangement joins TRBV5-4 to TRBJ1-2; D remains unclear. The germline gives CDR1 SGHNT, CDR2 YYREEE (reference sequence). The CDR3 length is 15 residues. Trimming left V 5 bases short and J 0 bases short, with 14 bases between. This CDR3 reads CASSTQDGPNYGYTF. DNA for the CDR3: TGTGCCAGCAGTACCCAGGACGGTCCTAACTATGGCTACACCTTC.

The V call is TRBV5-1, the J call TRBJ2-7; a possible D gene is TRBD2 (5 bases). The length of the CDR3 is 13 residues. V was clipped by 0 bases and J by 4 bases, with 8 bases between them. CDR1 is SGHRS and CDR2 is YFSETQ in the germline V gene. DNA for the CDR3: TGCGCCAGCAGCTTGGACGGGATTTACGAGCAGTACTTC. This sequence encodes CASSLDGIYEQYF.

CDR3 in DNA: TGTGCCAGCAGCGGACTACAGGGGGCCAGTGGCTACACCTTC. Residues: CASSGLQGASGYTF. The V gene is TRBV9, the J gene TRBJ1-2; 9 nucleotides agree with TRBD1. The germline V gene encodes CDR1 SGDLS and CDR2 YYNGEE. The length of the CDR3 is 14 residues. V dropped 3 bases and J dropped 7; count of bases not matched to a gene: 7.

V and J are TRBV7-2 and TRBJ2-5, with 8 bases that match TRBD2. The CDR3 spans 16 residues. Germline CDR1 and CDR2: SGHTA and FQGNSA. V shed 5 bases and J 0 bases; nucleotides not matched to a gene: 8. The CDR3 region is CASSRVAGMYQETQYF. The CDR3 coding sequence is TGTGCCAGCAGCAGAGTAGCGGGGATGTACCAAGAGACCCAGTACTTC.